These 7 T cell receptor beta chains were all obtained from the same sample, sequenced in a study of OX40 agonist ivuxolimab in advanced cancers. The method was immunoSEQ multiplex PCR; TCRdb's version includes in-frame clones alone and lacks a portion of them. This table holds 55,000 to 80,000 clones, around 86% found once. Sequences were derived from CD4+ or CD8+ T cells sorted from blood, sampled in a trial of the OX40 agonist ivuxolimab. These receptors were taken from an adult with an advanced solid tumor such as melanoma, head and neck, liver or kidney cancer.

The CDR3 loop is CASSVRDRVLAKNIQYF. The CDR3, as DNA: TGTGCCAGCAGCGTAAGGGACAGGGTTCTAGCCAAAAACATTCAGTACTTC. J is TRBJ2-4 and V is TRBV7-3; 9 bases are a match to TRBD1. The CDR3 sequence is 17 residues long. The germline gives CDR1 SGHTA, CDR2 FQGTGA. Losses at the gene ends were 5 bases for V and 0 bases for J; bases not matched to a gene: 8.

This chain connects TRBV9 to TRBJ1-5; D is perhaps TRBD1 (6 bases). Trimming shortened V by 0 bases and J by 8 bases, and 15 bases separated the two germline ends. The length of the CDR3 is 15 residues. Looked up from germline, CDR1 is SGDLS and CDR2 is YYNGEE. CDR3 DNA sequence: TGTGCCAGCAGCGTAGGGGGGGCAGGGGAAGAGCCCCAGCATTTT. This sequence encodes CASSVGGAGEEPQHF.

The chain joins TRBV4-1 to TRBJ2-1; D unclear. CDR1 is MGHRA, CDR2 YSYEKL, per germline. The CDR3 totals 15 residues. Trimming removed 1 base from V and 0 bases from J, with 7 bases in between. CDR3 amino acids: CASSQVMSSYNEQFF. CDR3 DNA sequence: TGCGCCAGCAGCCAAGTCATGAGCTCCTACAATGAGCAGTTCTTC.

This rearrangement joins TRBV6-1 to TRBJ1-1; D not certain. The CDR3 loop spans 15 amino acids. The V end was cut by 2 bases, the J end by 0 bases, with 10 bases between. Germline-derived CDR1 and CDR2 are MNHNS and SASEGT. The CDR3 DNA reads TGTGCCAGCAGTGAAATGAGCTACTTGAACACTGAAGCTTTCTTT. This codes for CASSEMSYLNTEAFF.

The chain is built from TRBV7-7 and TRBJ2-5; 12 bases fit TRBD2. Trimming removed 0 bases from V and 5 bases from J; junction bases left unmatched: 1. Looked up from germline, CDR1 is SSHAT and CDR2 is FNYEAQ (reference sequence). The CDR3 is made up of 15 amino acids. The CDR3 sequence is CASSLALAGGETQYF. As DNA, the CDR3 is TGTGCCAGCAGCTTAGCGCTAGCGGGAGGGGAGACCCAGTACTTC.

This clone occurred a few times. The J gene is TRBJ2-1, the V gene TRBV19; 8 nucleotides line up with TRBD2. This CDR3 comprises 15 residues. The trim removed 4 bases at V and 2 bases at J, leaving 4 bases unmatched. From germline, CDR1 is LNHDA and CDR2 SQIVND (reference sequence). The CDR3 sequence is CASSSGSGTYNEQFF. CDR3 DNA sequence: TGTGCCAGTAGTAGCGGTAGCGGGACCTACAATGAGCAGTTCTTC.

The genes are TRBV5-5 and TRBJ2-3; D is perhaps TRBD1 (6 bases). The CDR3 covers 15 residues. Germline V gene lookup returns CDR1 SGHKS and CDR2 YYEKEE (reference sequence). V was trimmed by 4 bases and J by 0 bases, leaving 12 bases between them. CDR3 protein: CASSPIQGSTDTQYF. CDR3 nucleotide sequence: TGTGCCAGCAGCCCGATACAGGGTAGCACAGATACGCAGTATTTT.